Detailed here is one T cell receptor beta chain. The data belong to a study of brain metastases from non-small cell lung cancer. V was cut by 5 bases and J by 0 bases, with 9 bases left in between. The CDR3 totals 13 residues. Looked up from germline, CDR1 is GTSNPN and CDR2 is SVGIG (reference sequence). Sequenced by immunoSEQ multiplex PCR; TCRdb stores in-frame clones only, minus some. The sample lists more than 950 clones; 75% to 85% were seen once. This sequence was found in a donor aged 40 or older with non-small cell lung cancer. Sequenced: tumor-adjacent normal tissue. The rearrangement links TRBV30 to TRBJ2-3; D is possibly TRBD1 (6 bases). The CDR3 DNA follows: TGTGCCTGGGGCGGACAGAGCACAGATACGCAGTATTTT. It translates to CAWGGQSTDTQYF.